A selection of T cell receptor beta chains follows, all from one sample in a study of human T cells and chemical hapten exposure. MiXCR was run by TCRdb on the RACE reads, yielding one entry per CDR3 protein. The table records approximately 71,000 distinct CDR3 sequences, roughly 9.8% of them present only once. The sequencing used whole blood, collected in connection with sensitization to the hapten diphenylcyclopropenone (DPC). The receptors were gathered from a woman between 40 and 55 years old with alopecia areata. Some clones in this sample may be carry-over from other donors' samples. The CDR3 runs from the conserved cysteine through the conserved F or W. Each record gives: D gene, V gene, J gene, clone size, CDR3 DNA, CDR3 protein. D genes are given only for firm matches. Rows give clone size only sometimes, using once, few, many, or a class for an expanded clone.

TRBD2	TRBV9	TRBJ2-1	many	TGTGCCAGCAGCTCGGGGGGGGCCCGGTACAATGAGCAGTTCTTC	CASSSGGARYNEQFF
-	TRBV28	TRBJ1-4	few	TGTGCCAGCAGTGGCTATTACAGCGCAACTAATGAAAAACTGTTTTTT	CASSGYYSATNEKLFF
-	TRBV4-3	TRBJ1-2	many	TGCGCCAGCAGCCAAGAAGTGTATGCCGGGGGCTACACCTTC	CASSQEVYAGGYTF
TRBD1	TRBV6-5	TRBJ2-4	-	TGTGCCAGCAGTTACTTCAGGACAGGGGGGGACATTCAGTACTTC	CASSYFRTGGDIQYF
TRBD1	TRBV7-3	TRBJ2-5	-	TGTGCCAGCAGCCGACAGGGGGCGGGTCGAGAGACCCAGTACTTC	CASSRQGAGRETQYF
-	TRBV5-1	TRBJ2-1	many	TGCGCCAGCAGCCTCCAATGGGGTTCCTACAATGAGCAGTTCTTC	CASSLQWGSYNEQFF
TRBD1	TRBV29-1	TRBJ1-2	many	TGCAGCGTGGAGCGGACAGGGGGATTTAACTATGGCTACACCTTC	CSVERTGGFNYGYTF
-	TRBV5-1	TRBJ2-5	few	TGCGCCAGCAGCCCTTACGACGGGACCTACGGTGAGACCCAGTACTTC	CASSPYDGTYGETQYF
-	TRBV6-2/TRBV6-3	TRBJ2-1	-	TGTGCCAGCACCCACGGGGCAGGCCAAGTACGCCTCAATGAGCAGTTCTTC	CASTHGAGQVRLNEQFF
TRBD2	TRBV7-2	TRBJ2-2	few	TGTGCCAGCAGCTTAGATGTAGCGGGGAGAACGAACACCGGGGAGCTGTTTTTT	CASSLDVAGRTNTGELFF
-	TRBV11-2	TRBJ2-7	-	TGTGCCAGCAGCTCCACCTCGGGAGAGCAGTACTTC	CASSSTSGEQYF
TRBD2	TRBV20-1	TRBJ2-1	many	TGCAGTGCTAGAGGGCTAGCGGGGTTGGGTAATGAGCAGTTCTTC	CSARGLAGLGNEQFF
TRBD1	TRBV28	TRBJ2-1	many	TGTGCCAGCAGTTTATCCACAGGGGCTGAGCAGTTCTTC	CASSLSTGAEQFF
-	TRBV4-1	TRBJ1-1	many	TGCGCCAGCAGCCAAGGGAACATGAACACTGAAGCTTTCTTT	CASSQGNMNTEAFF
TRBD1	TRBV11-2	TRBJ2-1	-	TGTGCCAGCAGCTTATACAGGGGGCTGGATGAGCAGTTCTTC	CASSLYRGLDEQFF
-	TRBV20-1	TRBJ1-4	few	TGCAGTGCTCAAGGTGATGGGATTAGGGAAAAACTGTTTTTT	CSAQGDGIREKLFF
-	TRBV10-2	TRBJ1-3	many	TGCGCCAGCCATGGGACCTACTCTGGAAACACCATATATTTT	CASHGTYSGNTIYF
TRBD2	TRBV4-1	TRBJ2-2	-	TGCGCCAGCAGCCCCTTGCCCCTAGCGGGGGGGGGAACCGGGGAGCTGTTTTTT	CASSPLPLAGGGTGELFF
-	TRBV19	TRBJ1-5	many	TGTGCCAGTAGTCTGACAGTAGGCAATCAGCCCCAGCATTTT	CASSLTVGNQPQHF
-	TRBV11-2	TRBJ1-6	many	TGTGCCAGCAGCTTACCTGGACAGCCTAATTCACCCCTCCACTTT	CASSLPGQPNSPLHF
TRBD1	TRBV5-1	TRBJ2-1	many	TGCGCCAGCAGCCCCGACAGGGGGAATGAGCAGTTCTTC	CASSPDRGNEQFF
TRBD2	TRBV6-1	TRBJ2-4	many	TGTGCCAGCAGGTTTAGCGGGGGGGAGGCCAAAAACATTCAGTACTTC	CASRFSGGEAKNIQYF
-	TRBV19	TRBJ2-7	many	TGTGCCAGTAGTTACCAACGCGGGGTAGCCTACGAGCAGTACTTC	CASSYQRGVAYEQYF
TRBD2	TRBV12-3/TRBV12-4	TRBJ2-5	many	TGTGCCAGCAGTTCCCGACTAGCGGGGGTTCAAGAGACCCAGTACTTC	CASSSRLAGVQETQYF
-	TRBV28	TRBJ2-1	many	TGTGCCAGCAGTTTGGGGGCCCCGACTAGAAATGAGCAGTTCTTC	CASSLGAPTRNEQFF
TRBD2	TRBV19	TRBJ2-7	many	TGTGCCAGTAGTATAGCGGGGGGGCGCAATTTCTACGAGCAGTACTTC	CASSIAGGRNFYEQYF
-	TRBV11-2	TRBJ2-7	-	TGTGCCAGCAGCTTATGGCCCGTGATCCAGGGGAGCTCCTACGAGCAGTACTTC	CASSLWPVIQGSSYEQYF
-	TRBV4-3	TRBJ1-5	many	TGCGCCAGCAGCCAGGACCCAGGGTATAGCAATCAGCCCCAGCATTTT	CASSQDPGYSNQPQHF
-	TRBV7-9	TRBJ2-2	many	TGTGCCAGCAGCTTAGTCCGACGGGGGAACACCGGGGAGCTGTTTTTT	CASSLVRRGNTGELFF
-	TRBV15	TRBJ2-2	-	TGTGCCACCAGCAGCGGACAGTACCCCGGGGAGCTGTTTTTT	CATSSGQYPGELFF
-	TRBV20-1	TRBJ1-2	-	TGCAGTGCTAGGAGGTTAGACGGCTACACCTTC	CSARRLDGYTF
TRBD2	TRBV4-1	TRBJ2-2	many	TGCGCCAGCAGCCAAGAGAATCGGGGGGCGAACACCGGGGAGCTGTTTTTT	CASSQENRGANTGELFF
TRBD1	TRBV7-2	TRBJ1-2	-	TGTGCCAGCAACTTAAAACAGGGGTCCGGCTACACCTTC	CASNLKQGSGYTF